The following is a T cell receptor (beta chain) sequence with its context. Its recognized antigen is unknown. No base quality information exists; no much larger clone differs at one position. The data stem from a study of CD8+ T cells in alopecia areata (dated by TCRdb to 2016 to 2019). The study in broad terms: Treated patients were enrolled in an open-label pilot trial of oral tofacitinib, 5 to 10 mg twice daily, for moderate-to-severe alopecia areata. Tofacitinib was administered for 6 to 18 months, and 6 months of follow-up off drug were then conducted to assess delayed response and recurrence. Disease severity in treated patients was measured with the SALT score, which quantifies the percentage of affected scalp surface area. The study used high-throughput TCRbeta sequencing to examine T cell clonal expansion in alopecia areata, in both the C3H/HeJ mouse model and human patients. Scalp tissue and sorted CD4+ and CD8+ peripheral blood T cells from patchy and totalis/universalis alopecia areata patients and from healthy controls were covered by human TCRbeta sequencing. Tofacitinib-treated patients had biopsies at baseline and at 4 and 24 weeks of treatment, with a later scalp biopsy in several patients. Scalp clonality was compared among normal scalp (n=4), patchy alopecia areata scalp (n=8), and alopecia totalis/universalis scalp (n=8). RNA came from the PAXgene miRNA kit for fixed scalp, the miRNeasy kit for PBMCs, and the RNeasy kit for mouse skin. TCRbeta CDR3 regions were amplified by immunoSEQ multiplex PCR with 35 Vbeta forward and 13 Jbeta reverse primers. The paper's findings and limits, for the study overall: Because the treated cohort was small and included a single nonresponder, larger studies are needed to assess links between baseline CD8+ expansion and response. Higher clonality and more expanded CD8+ clones were observed in lesional scalp than in normal scalp, particularly in alopecia totalis/universalis, a finding suggestive of antigenic drive. Compared with mice, TCR sequences shared between patients were less clear, possibly partly because of HLA diversity across the patient population. Many expanded lesional clones persisted in scalp and blood during tofacitinib treatment, which may partly explain relapse after stopping treatment. Unlike mouse skin, where gammadelta T cells dominate, normal human skin contains resident alphabeta T cells that get sequenced too, which complicates analysis of the scalp TCR repertoire. Tofacitinib significantly lowered scalp clonality and the number of expanded CD8+ clones among the top 100 scalp clones.

The CDR3 runs 17 amino acids, cysteine and phenylalanine included. Left in the record is the CDR3 DNA by itself, 51 bases read in frame from the first base. Ends trimmed: V by 3 bases, J by 3 bases; bases unmatched to a gene: 14. As encoded in the germline V gene (reference sequence), CDR1 is GTSNPN while CDR2 is SVGIG. Libraries were made using the immunoSEQ multiplex PCR assay. RNA was extracted from all samples and reverse transcribed into cDNA, which served as template for TCR sequencing. SuperScript III was used for first-strand cDNA synthesis, primed with a 2:1 mix of oligo-dT and random hexamers. Amplification bias was assessed with a synthetic immune receptor repertoire, and residual bias was removed computationally. As for the authors' bioinformatics: Raw reads were preprocessed to remove errors, and CDR3 was defined by IMGT conventions from the conserved cysteine to phenylalanine. Clonality was computed as 1 minus the Shannon entropy, with the entropy normalized by log2 of the number of productive unique TCRs. CD4 or CD8 identity of scalp clones was inferred by cross-referencing scalp TCRbeta sequences with sorted blood CD4 and CD8 repertoires. Drawn from immuneACCESS, this table holds only the in-frame rearrangements with V and J called that TCRdb kept. Clones are partly lost; checked studies trace under half to an unresolved V gene and leave the rest unexplained. That table gives V, J and clone size, and the DNA gave D and trimming. The sample table shows around 160,000 clones, and approximately 60% are seen once. The ten largest clonotypes hold more than 13% of the sample.

The time point label corresponds to: 20 to 30 weeks on oral tofacitinib. This specimen's treatment or condition label, per the study, means: oral pan-JAK inhibitor, 5-10 mg twice daily. Lesional scalp punch biopsies and peripheral blood were collected from alopecia areata patients. After PBMCs were isolated by density centrifugation and stained for CD3, CD4 and CD8, a FACSAria was used to sort CD4+ and CD8+ T cells. This receptor was obtained from a human donor with alopecia areata. The material was CD4+ T cells sorted from blood, obtained at week 24, from a patient treated with tofacitinib. The V gene is TRBV30 and the J gene is TRBJ2-7, and 10 bases in between align with TRBD1. DNA sequence: TGTGCCTGGAGGGCCTACTACGGGACAGGGGATCGCTACGAGCAGTACTTC. Its amino acids are CAWRAYYGTGDRYEQYF.